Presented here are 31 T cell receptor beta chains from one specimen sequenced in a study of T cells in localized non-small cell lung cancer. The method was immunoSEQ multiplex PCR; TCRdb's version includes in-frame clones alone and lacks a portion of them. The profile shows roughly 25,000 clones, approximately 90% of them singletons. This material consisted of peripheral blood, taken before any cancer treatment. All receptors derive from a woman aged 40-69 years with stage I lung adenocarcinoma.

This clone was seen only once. In DNA form, the CDR3 reads TGTGCCAGCAGCTTGAGCGGGACTACCGGGGAGCTGTTTTTT. Its protein is CASSLSGTTGELFF. The chain carries TRBV7-3 and TRBJ2-2; 7 nucleotides agree with TRBD2. This CDR3 has 14 residues. CDR1 is SGHTA, CDR2 FQGTGA, per germline. Trimming took 3 bases from V and 5 from J; bases not matched to a gene: 3.

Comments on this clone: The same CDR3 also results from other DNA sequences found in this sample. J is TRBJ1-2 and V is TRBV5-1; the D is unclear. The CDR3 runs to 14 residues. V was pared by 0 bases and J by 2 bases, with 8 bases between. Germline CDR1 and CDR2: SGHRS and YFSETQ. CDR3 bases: TGCGCCAGCAGCTTGGAGACACCGAACTATGGCTACACCTTC. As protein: CASSLETPNYGYTF.

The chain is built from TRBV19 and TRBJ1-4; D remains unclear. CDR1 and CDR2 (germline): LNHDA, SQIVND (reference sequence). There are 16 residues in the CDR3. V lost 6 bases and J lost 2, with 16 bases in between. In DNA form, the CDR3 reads TGTGCCAGTAGAAGCCCCCCCGGGCACACTAATGAAAAACTGTTTTTT. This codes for CASRSPPGHTNEKLFF. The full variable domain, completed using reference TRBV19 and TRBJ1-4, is DGGITQSPKYLFRKEGQNVTLSCEQNLNHDAMYWYRQDPGQGLRLIYYSQIVNDFQKGDIAEGYSVSREKKESFPLTVTSAQKNPTAFYLCASRSPPGHTNEKLFFGSGTQLSVL.

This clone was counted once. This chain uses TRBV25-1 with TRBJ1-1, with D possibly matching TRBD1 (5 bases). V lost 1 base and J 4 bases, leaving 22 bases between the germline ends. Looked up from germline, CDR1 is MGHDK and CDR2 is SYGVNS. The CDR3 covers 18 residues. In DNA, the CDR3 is TGTGCCAGCAGTGAATTACTGGCCTTGGGGGAAAGGGGCACTGAAGCTTTCTTT. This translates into CASSELLALGERGTEAFF.

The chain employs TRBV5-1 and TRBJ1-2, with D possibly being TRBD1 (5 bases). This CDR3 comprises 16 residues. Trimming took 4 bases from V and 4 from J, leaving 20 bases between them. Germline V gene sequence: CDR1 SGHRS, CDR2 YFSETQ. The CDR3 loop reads CASSVFLRGGGYGYTF. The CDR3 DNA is TGCGCCAGCAGCGTTTTTCTTAGGGGAGGCGGCTATGGCTACACCTTC.

CDR3 nucleotide sequence: TGTGCCAGCAGTCCATACCTAACAGTTGCCTACGAGCAGTACTTC. Protein: CASSPYLTVAYEQYF. V and J are TRBV28 and TRBJ2-7; D is undetermined. Germline CDR1 MDHEN, CDR2 SYDVKM. Trimming removed 5 bases from V and 2 bases from J, with 16 bases in between. The CDR3 loop spans 15 amino acids.

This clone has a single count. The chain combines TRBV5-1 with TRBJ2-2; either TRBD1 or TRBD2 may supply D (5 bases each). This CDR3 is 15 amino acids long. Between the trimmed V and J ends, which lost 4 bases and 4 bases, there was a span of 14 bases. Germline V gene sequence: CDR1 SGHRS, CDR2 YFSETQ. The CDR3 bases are TGCGCCAGCAGCGGGGGTAGACAATCCACCGGGGAGCTGTTTTTT. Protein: CASSGGRQSTGELFF.

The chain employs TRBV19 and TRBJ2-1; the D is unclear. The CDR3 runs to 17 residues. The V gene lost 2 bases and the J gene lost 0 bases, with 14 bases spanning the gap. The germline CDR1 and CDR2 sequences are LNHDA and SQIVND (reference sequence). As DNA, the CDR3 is TGTGCCAGTAGTATACCCCGACAATCCAGCTCCTACAATGAGCAGTTCTTC. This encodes CASSIPRQSSSYNEQFF.

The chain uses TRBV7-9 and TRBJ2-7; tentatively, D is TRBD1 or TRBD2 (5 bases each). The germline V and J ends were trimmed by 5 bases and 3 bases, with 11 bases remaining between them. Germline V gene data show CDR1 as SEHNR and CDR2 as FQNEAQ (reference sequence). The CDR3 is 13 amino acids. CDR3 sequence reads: CASSPGTVYEQYF. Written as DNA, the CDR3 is TGTGCCAGCAGCCCCGGGACGGTCTACGAGCAGTACTTC.

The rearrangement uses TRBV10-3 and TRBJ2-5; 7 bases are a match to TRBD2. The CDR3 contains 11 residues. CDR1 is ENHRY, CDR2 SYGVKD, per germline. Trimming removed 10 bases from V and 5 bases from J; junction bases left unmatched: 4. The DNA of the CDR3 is TGTGCCACCGGGGGAGGGGAGACCCAGTACTTC. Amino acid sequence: CATGGGETQYF.

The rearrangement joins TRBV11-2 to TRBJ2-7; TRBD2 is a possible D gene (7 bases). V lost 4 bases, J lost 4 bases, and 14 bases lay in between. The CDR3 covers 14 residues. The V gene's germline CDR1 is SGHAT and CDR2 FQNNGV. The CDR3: CASSSLGGRYEQYF. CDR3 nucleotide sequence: TGTGCCAGCAGCTCCCTCGGGGGGCGGTACGAGCAGTACTTC. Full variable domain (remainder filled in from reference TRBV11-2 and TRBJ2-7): EAGVAQSPRYKIIEKRQSVAFWCNPISGHATLYWYQQILGQGPKLLIQFQNNGVVDDSQLPKDRFSAERLKGVDSTLKIQPAKLEDSAVYLCASSSLGGRYEQYFGPGTRLTVT.

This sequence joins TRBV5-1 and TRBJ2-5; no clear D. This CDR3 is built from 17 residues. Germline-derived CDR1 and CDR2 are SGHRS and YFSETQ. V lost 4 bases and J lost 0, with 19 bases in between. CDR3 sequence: CASSPTRVDSYQETQYF. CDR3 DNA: TGCGCCAGCAGCCCAACCAGAGTAGATTCATACCAAGAGACCCAGTACTTC. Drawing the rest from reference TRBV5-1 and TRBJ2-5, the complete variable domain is KAGVTQTPRYLIKTRGQQVTLSCSPISGHRSVSWYQQTPGQGLQFLFEYFSETQRNKGNFPGRFSGRQFSNSRSEMNVSTLELGDSALYLCASSPTRVDSYQETQYFGPGTRLLVL.

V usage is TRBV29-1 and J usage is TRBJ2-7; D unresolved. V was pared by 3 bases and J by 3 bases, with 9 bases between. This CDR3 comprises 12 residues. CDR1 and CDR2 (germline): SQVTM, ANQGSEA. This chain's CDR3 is CSVEVQGYEQYF. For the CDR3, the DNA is TGCAGCGTTGAGGTGCAAGGCTACGAGCAGTACTTC.

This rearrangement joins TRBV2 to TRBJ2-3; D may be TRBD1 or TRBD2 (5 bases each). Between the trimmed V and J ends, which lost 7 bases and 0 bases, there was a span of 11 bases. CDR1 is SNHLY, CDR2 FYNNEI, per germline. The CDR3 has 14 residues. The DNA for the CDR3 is TGTGCCAGCAACCTGGGACCAAGCACAGATACGCAGTATTTT. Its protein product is CASNLGPSTDTQYF.

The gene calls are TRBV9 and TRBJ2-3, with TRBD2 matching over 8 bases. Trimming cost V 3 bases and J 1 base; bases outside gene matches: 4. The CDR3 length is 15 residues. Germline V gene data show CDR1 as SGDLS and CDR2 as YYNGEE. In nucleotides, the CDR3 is TGTGCCAGCAGCGCAGCGGGAGACGGCACAGATACGCAGTATTTT. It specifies CASSAAGDGTDTQYF. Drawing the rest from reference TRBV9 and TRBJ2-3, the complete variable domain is DSGVTQTPKHLITATGQRVTLRCSPRSGDLSVYWYQQSLDQGLQFLIQYYNGEERAKGNILERFSAQQFPDLHSELNLSSLELGDSALYFCASSAAGDGTDTQYFGPGTRLTVL.

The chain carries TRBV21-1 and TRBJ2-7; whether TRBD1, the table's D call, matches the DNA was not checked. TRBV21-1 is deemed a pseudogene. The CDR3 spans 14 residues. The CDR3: CASSKRGRSHEQYF. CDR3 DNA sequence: TGTGCCAGCAGCAAAAGGGGCAGGAGTCACGAGCAGTACTTC.

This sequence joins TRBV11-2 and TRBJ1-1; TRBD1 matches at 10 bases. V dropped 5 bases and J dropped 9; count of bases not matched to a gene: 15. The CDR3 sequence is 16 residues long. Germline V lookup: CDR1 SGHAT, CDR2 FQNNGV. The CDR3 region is CASSGWDRGLSSQAFF. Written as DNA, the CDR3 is TGTGCCAGCAGCGGTTGGGACAGGGGTTTAAGTTCCCAAGCTTTCTTT.

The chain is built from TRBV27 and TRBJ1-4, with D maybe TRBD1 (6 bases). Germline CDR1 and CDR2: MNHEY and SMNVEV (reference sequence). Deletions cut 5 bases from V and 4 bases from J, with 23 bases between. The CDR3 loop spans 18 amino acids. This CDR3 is CASSPWRQASTLNEKLFF. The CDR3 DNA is TGTGCCAGCAGTCCATGGCGACAGGCGTCGACCCTTAATGAAAAACTGTTTTTT.

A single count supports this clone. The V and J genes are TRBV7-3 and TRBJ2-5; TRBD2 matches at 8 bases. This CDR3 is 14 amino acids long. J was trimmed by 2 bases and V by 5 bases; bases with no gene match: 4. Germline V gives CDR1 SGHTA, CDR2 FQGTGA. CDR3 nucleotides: TGTGCCAGCAGCCGGGGGGGCCTTCAAGAGACCCAGTACTTC. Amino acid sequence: CASSRGGLQETQYF. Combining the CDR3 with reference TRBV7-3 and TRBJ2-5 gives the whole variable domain GAGVSQTPSNKVTEKGKYVELRCDPISGHTALYWYRQSLGQGPEFLIYFQGTGAADDSGLPNDRFFAVRPEGSVSTLKIQRTERGDSAVYLCASSRGGLQETQYFGPGTRLLVL.

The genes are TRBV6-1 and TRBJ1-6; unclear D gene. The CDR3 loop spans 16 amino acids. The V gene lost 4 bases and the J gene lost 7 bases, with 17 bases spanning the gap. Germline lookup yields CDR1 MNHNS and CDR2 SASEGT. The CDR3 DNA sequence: TGTGCCAGCAGTGCCTATCGCGGGAGTTTCAATTCACCCCTCCACTTT. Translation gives CASSAYRGSFNSPLHF.

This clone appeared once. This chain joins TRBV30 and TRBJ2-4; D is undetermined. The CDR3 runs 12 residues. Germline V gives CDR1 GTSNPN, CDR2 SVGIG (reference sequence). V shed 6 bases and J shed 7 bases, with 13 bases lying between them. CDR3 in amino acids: CACEIPPNIQYF. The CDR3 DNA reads TGTGCCTGCGAAATACCGCCTAACATTCAGTACTTC.

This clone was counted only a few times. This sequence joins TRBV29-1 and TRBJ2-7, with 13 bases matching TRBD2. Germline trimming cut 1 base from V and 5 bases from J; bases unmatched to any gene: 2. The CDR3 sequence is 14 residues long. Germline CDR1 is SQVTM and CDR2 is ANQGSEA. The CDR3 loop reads CSVEGLAGGDEQYF. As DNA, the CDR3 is TGCAGCGTTGAAGGACTAGCGGGAGGCGACGAGCAGTACTTC.

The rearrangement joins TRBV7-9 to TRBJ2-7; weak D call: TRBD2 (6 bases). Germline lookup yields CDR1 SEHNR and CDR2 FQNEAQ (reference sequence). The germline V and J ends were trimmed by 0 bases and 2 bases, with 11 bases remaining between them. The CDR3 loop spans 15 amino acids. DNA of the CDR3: TGTGCCAGCAGCTTAGCGGGGACGGGGGCCTACGAGCAGTACTTC. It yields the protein CASSLAGTGAYEQYF. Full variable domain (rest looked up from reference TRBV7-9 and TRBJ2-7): DTGVSQNPRHKITKRGQNVTFRCDPISEHNRLYWYRQTLGQGPEFLTYFQNEAQLEKSRLLSDRFSAERPKGSFSTLEIQRTEQGDSAMYLCASSLAGTGAYEQYFGPGTRLTVT.

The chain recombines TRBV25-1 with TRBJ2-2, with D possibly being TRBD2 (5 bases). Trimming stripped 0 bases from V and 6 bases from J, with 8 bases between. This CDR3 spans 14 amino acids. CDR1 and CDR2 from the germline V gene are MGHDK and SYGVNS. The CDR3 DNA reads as TGTGCCAGCAGTGAATATTACGGGGCCGGGGAGCTGTTTTTT. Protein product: CASSEYYGAGELFF.

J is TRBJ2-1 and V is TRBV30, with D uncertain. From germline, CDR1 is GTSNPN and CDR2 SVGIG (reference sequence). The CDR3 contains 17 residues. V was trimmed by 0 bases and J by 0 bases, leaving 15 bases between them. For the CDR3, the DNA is TGTGCCTGGAGTGTACTCACGGGCGTTGCCTCCTACAATGAGCAGTTCTTC. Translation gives CAWSVLTGVASYNEQFF.

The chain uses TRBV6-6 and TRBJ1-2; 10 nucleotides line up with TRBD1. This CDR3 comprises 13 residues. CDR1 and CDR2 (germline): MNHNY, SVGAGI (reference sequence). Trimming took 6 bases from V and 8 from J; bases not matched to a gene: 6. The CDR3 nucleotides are TGTGCCAGCAGCTGGGGACAGGGGAGCGGCTACACCTTC. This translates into CASSWGQGSGYTF.

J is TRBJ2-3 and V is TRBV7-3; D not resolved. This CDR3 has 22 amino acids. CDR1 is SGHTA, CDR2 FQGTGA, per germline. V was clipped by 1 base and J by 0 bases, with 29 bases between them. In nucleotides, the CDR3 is TGTGCCAGCAGCTTAAACCCGGCCGATTTTGGCCTCAGCGCCTCTAGCACAGATACGCAGTATTTT. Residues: CASSLNPADFGLSASSTDTQYF.

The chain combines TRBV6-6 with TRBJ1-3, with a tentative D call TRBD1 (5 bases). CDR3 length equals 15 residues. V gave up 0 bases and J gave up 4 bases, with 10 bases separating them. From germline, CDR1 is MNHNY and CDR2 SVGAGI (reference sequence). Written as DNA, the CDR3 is TGTGCCAGCAGTTACTCGCAGGGTATAGGAAACACCATATATTTT. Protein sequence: CASSYSQGIGNTIYF.

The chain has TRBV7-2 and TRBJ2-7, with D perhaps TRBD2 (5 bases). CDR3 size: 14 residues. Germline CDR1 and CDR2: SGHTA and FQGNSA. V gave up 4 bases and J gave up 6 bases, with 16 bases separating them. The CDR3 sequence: CASSSLDARGEQYF. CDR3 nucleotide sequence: TGTGCCAGCAGCTCCCTGGATGCCCGGGGCGAGCAGTACTTC.

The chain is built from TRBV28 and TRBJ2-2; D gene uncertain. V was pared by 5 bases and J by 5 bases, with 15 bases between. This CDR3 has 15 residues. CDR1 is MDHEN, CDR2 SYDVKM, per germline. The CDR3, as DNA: TGTGCCAGCAGTCCCGAGTTAATTAGTACCGGGGAGCTGTTTTTT. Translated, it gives CASSPELISTGELFF.

The CDR3 DNA reads as TGTGCCATCAACGGCCTGTCAGGCGGCACAGATACGCAGTATTTT. It yields the protein CAINGLSGGTDTQYF. The J gene is TRBJ2-3, the V gene TRBV10-3; D is uncertain. Germline CDR1 reads ENHRY; CDR2 reads SYGVKD. The germline V and J ends were trimmed by 7 bases and 1 base, with 15 bases remaining between them. The length of the CDR3 is 15 residues.